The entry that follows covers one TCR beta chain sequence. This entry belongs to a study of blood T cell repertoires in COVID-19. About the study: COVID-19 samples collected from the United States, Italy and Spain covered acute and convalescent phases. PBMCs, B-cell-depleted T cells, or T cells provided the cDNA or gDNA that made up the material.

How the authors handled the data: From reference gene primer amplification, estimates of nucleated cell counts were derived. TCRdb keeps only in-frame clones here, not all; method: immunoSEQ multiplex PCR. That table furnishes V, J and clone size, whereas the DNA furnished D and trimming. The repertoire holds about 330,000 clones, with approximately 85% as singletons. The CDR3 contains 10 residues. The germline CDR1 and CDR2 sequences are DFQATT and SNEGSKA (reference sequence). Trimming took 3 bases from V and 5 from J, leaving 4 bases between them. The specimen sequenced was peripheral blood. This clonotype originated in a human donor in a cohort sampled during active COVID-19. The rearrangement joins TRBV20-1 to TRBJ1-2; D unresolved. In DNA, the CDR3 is TGCAGTGCTAGTTCGTATGGCTACACCTTC. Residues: CSASSYGYTF.